The 8 T cell receptor beta chains listed next were all sequenced from one sample in a study of cytomegalovirus exposure and HLA in healthy donors (dated by TCRdb to 2017 to 2019). The library relied on the immunoSEQ multiplex PCR assay. The multiplex PCR relied on a mix of 60 forward primers for TCR Vbeta segments and 13 reverse primers for TCR Jbeta segments. In TCRdb, the immuneACCESS table is reduced to in-frame sequences with V and J assigned. These tables do not hold every clone; where another copy was compared, an unresolved V gene accounts for under half, and the others remain unexplained. Within this sample are 100,000 to 150,000 clones, with over 80% of them counted one time only. In total, the top ten clones hold 20% of the sample. Specimen: PBMCs. All receptors come from a man younger than 30 in good health and CMV-seropositive.

The V and J genes are TRBV28 and TRBJ2-4; D not resolved. The germline V gene encodes CDR1 MDHEN and CDR2 SYDVKM. V lost 3 bases and J 1 base, leaving 10 bases between the germline ends. CDR3 length: 15 amino acids. The CDR3 coding sequence is TGTGCCAGCAGTTTGCAGGCCTCTGCCAAAAACATTCAGTACTTC. Its translation: CASSLQASAKNIQYF.

V is TRBV5-1 and J is TRBJ2-3; TRBD2 aligns across 8 bases. The germline gives CDR1 SGHRS, CDR2 YFSETQ. V lost 3 bases to trimming and J lost 4 bases; unmatched junction nucleotides: 4. This CDR3 has 14 residues. In DNA, the CDR3 is TGCGCCAGCAGCTACGTAGCGGGGCCAGATACGCAGTATTTT. It encodes CASSYVAGPDTQYF.

This clone was seen a few times. The chain has TRBV2 and TRBJ1-1; D is unresolved. CDR3 length equals 11 residues. Germline V gene lookup returns CDR1 SNHLY and CDR2 FYNNEI. CDR3 coding DNA: TGTGCGGGCCAGGAGGCCACTGAAGCTTTCTTT. It is translated as CAGQEATEAFF.

The table lists this clone with a count of one. This chain connects TRBV4-1 to TRBJ2-2; TRBD1 might be the D (7 bases). This CDR3 spans 17 amino acids. Deletions cut 3 bases from V and 1 base from J, with 15 bases between. Per germline, CDR1 MGHRA and CDR2 YSYEKL. The CDR3 region has the DNA TGCGCCAGCAGCCAGTTCCAGGGGGGCAAGAACACCGGGGAGCTGTTTTTT. Protein sequence: CASSQFQGGKNTGELFF.

The V and J genes are TRBV25-1 and TRBJ1-2; no firm D call. The CDR3 consists of 12 residues. Germline V gene sequence: CDR1 MGHDK, CDR2 SYGVNS. V was trimmed by 3 bases and J by 8 bases, leaving 10 bases between them. CDR3 in DNA: TGTGCCAGCAGTGATATATTCGGGGGCTACACCTTC. It translates to CASSDIFGGYTF.

DNA of the CDR3: TGTGCCACCAGCAGAGACGAGGAAACTGAAGCTTTCTTT. Protein sequence: CATSRDEETEAFF. V gene TRBV15 combines with J gene TRBJ1-1; D uncertain. Germline lookup yields CDR1 LNHNV and CDR2 YYDKDF (reference sequence). Trimming took 0 bases from V and 5 from J, leaving 7 bases between them. This CDR3 has 13 residues.

The gene calls are TRBV11-2 and TRBJ2-7, with 8 bases that match TRBD1. The germline V gene has CDR1 SGHAT and CDR2 FQNNGV. V was clipped by 5 bases and J by 6 bases; unmatched bases: 12. CDR3 length: 15 amino acids. The CDR3 here is CASSAGQGELIEQYF. CDR3 nucleotide sequence: TGTGCCAGCAGCGCCGGACAGGGTGAATTAATCGAGCAGTACTTC.

On this clone itself: Other DNA variants within this sample encode the same CDR3. The chain uses TRBV27 and TRBJ1-1, with a weak D call TRBD1 (5 bases). V was cut by 2 bases and J by 2 bases, with 9 bases left in between. The CDR3 spans 14 residues. Germline V lookup: CDR1 MNHEY, CDR2 SMNVEV (reference sequence). CDR3 sequence: CASSLLTGNTEAFF. For the CDR3, the DNA is TGTGCCAGCAGTTTACTTACAGGCAACACTGAAGCTTTCTTT.